Following are 19 T cell receptor beta chains from one sample sequenced in a study of beta chain features in type 1 diabetes (dated 2018 in TCRdb). The library came from the immunoSEQ multiplex PCR assay. The entire isolated RNA was reverse transcribed using the High Capacity cDNA Reverse Transcription Kit, and thus expressed TCRB transcripts were sequenced. TCRdb carries this immuneACCESS record with in-frame sequences only. Its versions omit some clonotypes, under half of them owing to an unresolved V gene in the studies checked, with the rest unexplained. This sample has hundreds of thousands of clones in its table, and roughly an eighth of those were observed once. Jointly, the top ten make up around 0.04% of the sample. What the work shows at the level of the full study, not this receptor alone: In all four CD4+ subsets, TCRB CDR3 length was moderately but significantly shorter in type 1 diabetes patients.

What these receptors recognize is not known. Input material: naive CD4+ T cells from blood. The cell subset or site label on this specimen signifies: true naive CD4+ T cells. The receptors were gathered from a man aged 18 to 29 with type 1 diabetes.

The sample holds a few counts of this clone. The chain is built from TRBV30 and TRBJ1-4; the D gene is possibly TRBD1 (5 bases). Germline V gives CDR1 GTSNPN, CDR2 SVGIG (reference sequence). The CDR3 totals 16 residues. V dropped 0 bases and J dropped 0 bases, with 11 bases sitting between them. The CDR3 DNA follows: TGTGCCTGGAGTGTAGGAGGGACCGCAACTAATGAAAAACTGTTTTTT. This gives the protein CAWSVGGTATNEKLFF.

This chain joins TRBV11-2 and TRBJ2-3; 7 nucleotides match TRBD1. V shed 3 bases and J 2 bases; nucleotides not matched to a gene: 2. This CDR3 contains 14 residues. The germline CDR1 and CDR2 sequences are SGHAT and FQNNGV. The CDR3 nucleotides read TGTGCCAGCAGCTTTACAGGGGCCACAGATACGCAGTATTTT. This gives the protein CASSFTGATDTQYF.

The chain is built from TRBV5-1 and TRBJ2-5, with 10 bases aligning to TRBD1. Germline lookup yields CDR1 SGHRS and CDR2 YFSETQ. The CDR3 is made up of 15 amino acids. Trimming at V came to 7 bases and at J to 4 bases, leaving 10 bases not matched to a gene. DNA for the CDR3: TGCGCCAGCTGGACAGGGGGATCGGATTTAGAGACCCAGTACTTC. Its protein is CASWTGGSDLETQYF.

The chain joins TRBV6-5 to TRBJ2-7, with a weak D call TRBD1 (6 bases). Trimming stripped 8 bases from V and 2 bases from J, with 13 bases between. The CDR3 is 13 amino acids. Germline values: CDR1 MNHEY, CDR2 SVGAGI. The CDR3: CASARTGTYEQYF. CDR3 coding DNA: TGTGCCAGCGCACGTACAGGGACCTACGAGCAGTACTTC.

The rearrangement uses TRBV4-3 and TRBJ1-6; TRBD1 is a possible D gene (5 bases). The CDR3 is 17 residues long. The V end was cut by 1 base, the J end by 3 bases, with 13 bases between. CDR1 and CDR2 (germline): LGHNA, YSLEER. The CDR3 region is CASSQARRGNYNSPLHF. CDR3 DNA sequence: TGCGCCAGCAGCCAAGCCCGGCGGGGGAACTATAATTCACCCCTCCACTTT.

The chain carries TRBV4-2 and TRBJ2-1; D call uncertain. Germline CDR1 and CDR2: LGHNA and YNFKEQ. Trimming left V 4 bases short and J 6 bases short, with 19 bases between. This CDR3 is built from 16 residues. CDR3 in DNA: TGTGCCAGCAGCCGTAGTGGGTATGTGGCTAGCAATGAGCAGTTCTTC. Its translation: CASSRSGYVASNEQFF.

V usage is TRBV2 and J usage is TRBJ2-1; tentatively, D is TRBD1 (5 bases). The V end was cut by 3 bases, the J end by 4 bases, with 13 bases between. This CDR3 region has 15 residues. Looked up from germline, CDR1 is SNHLY and CDR2 is FYNNEI. CDR3 DNA: TGTGCCAGCAGTGAGATGGGGCAAAAATACAATGAGCAGTTCTTC. It specifies CASSEMGQKYNEQFF.

This clone was counted a few times. The rearrangement uses TRBV2 and TRBJ2-5; D gene unclear. Germline loops: CDR1 SNHLY, CDR2 FYNNEI. The CDR3 runs to 14 residues. V was shortened by 2 bases and J by 4 bases, with 11 bases between the two germline ends. The CDR3 DNA reads as TGTGCCAGCAGTGAACCGGCCAGCAGAGAGACCCAGTACTTC. The encoded protein is CASSEPASRETQYF.

The rearrangement uses TRBV6-1 and TRBJ1-2, with TRBD1 as a possible D gene (6 bases). The germline CDR1 and CDR2 sequences are MNHNS and SASEGT. The CDR3 is 15 residues long. Deletions cut 1 base from V and 4 bases from J, with 13 bases between. CDR3 loop: CASSEGTAQGYGYTF. The CDR3 bases are TGTGCCAGCAGTGAAGGGACAGCCCAGGGCTATGGCTACACCTTC.

The chain is built from TRBV6-5 and TRBJ2-2; D unclear. Trimming removed 6 bases from V and 6 bases from J, with 17 bases in between. CDR3 size: 15 residues. Germline assignment: CDR1 MNHEY and CDR2 SVGAGI. CDR3 region: CASSHSYLGPGELFF. In DNA, the CDR3 is TGTGCCAGCAGCCACTCATACTTAGGCCCCGGGGAGCTGTTTTTT.

This sequence joins TRBV30 and TRBJ2-1; 11 bases map to TRBD2. Trimming took 1 base from V and 3 from J; bases not matched to a gene: 8. In germline, CDR1 is GTSNPN, CDR2 SVGIG (reference sequence). This CDR3 is built from 17 residues. CDR3 DNA: TGTGCCTGGAGTGCCCCCCGGACTAGCGGGTTCTACAATGAGCAGTTCTTC. It specifies CAWSAPRTSGFYNEQFF. Combining the CDR3 with reference TRBV30 and TRBJ2-1 gives the whole variable domain SQTIHQWPATLVQPVGSPLSLECTVEGTSNPNLYWYRQAAGRGLQLLFYSVGIGQISSEVPQNLSASRPQDRQFILSSKKLLLSDSGFYLCAWSAPRTSGFYNEQFFGPGTRLTVL.

The chain couples TRBV30 to TRBJ1-6; D remains unclear. The CDR3 consists of 14 residues. From germline, CDR1 is GTSNPN and CDR2 SVGIG (reference sequence). Trimming removed 0 bases at V and 7 bases at J, with 10 bases between. CDR3 amino acids: CAWSVGQLNSPLHF. Written as DNA, the CDR3 is TGTGCCTGGAGTGTAGGGCAGTTGAATTCACCCCTCCACTTT.

This clone was counted only a few times. The DNA for the CDR3 is TGTGCCAGCAGCTTGCTGCGGCCAGATACGCAGTATTTT. Protein: CASSLLRPDTQYF. This chain connects TRBV7-9 to TRBJ2-3; D remains ambiguous. Trimming shortened V by 3 bases and J by 4 bases, and 8 bases separated the two germline ends. The CDR3 runs 13 residues. Germline CDR1 SEHNR, CDR2 FQNEAQ (reference sequence).

In its sample, this clone was seen a few times. The chain has TRBV29-1 and TRBJ2-2, with TRBD1 identical over 7 bases. The CDR3 consists of 13 residues. Germline CDR1 SQVTM, CDR2 ANQGSEA. J lost 0 bases, V lost 7 bases, and 2 bases had no gene match. CDR3 amino acids: CSGGQTNTGELFF. The CDR3 region has the DNA TGCAGCGGGGGACAGACGAACACCGGGGAGCTGTTTTTT.

This clone was observed a handful of times. The chain couples TRBV14 to TRBJ1-1, with D possibly matching TRBD1 (5 bases). V shed 1 base and J shed 8 bases, with 11 bases lying between them. Germline-derived CDR1 and CDR2 are SGHDN and FVKESK. The CDR3 has 13 residues. The CDR3 sequence is CASSQGGAREAFF. DNA of the CDR3: TGTGCCAGCAGCCAAGGAGGGGCGCGGGAAGCTTTCTTT.

This clone was counted a few times. This chain links TRBV6-5 with TRBJ2-2; 8 bases map to TRBD1. The CDR3 extends over 15 amino acids. Germline values: CDR1 MNHEY, CDR2 SVGAGI. The ends lost 6 bases at V and 6 bases at J; junction bases unmatched: 9. This chain's CDR3 is CASRRTGQGAGELFF. In nucleotides, the CDR3 is TGTGCCAGCAGGAGAACAGGACAGGGCGCCGGGGAGCTGTTTTTT.

V is TRBV5-1 and J is TRBJ1-1, with 7 nucleotides matching TRBD1. The CDR3 runs 13 residues. J gave up 3 bases and V 4 bases, and 3 bases lay outside the gene matches. CDR1 is SGHRS, CDR2 YFSETQ, per germline. Here the CDR3 reads CASSRTGYTEAFF. The CDR3 bases are TGCGCCAGCAGCCGGACAGGTTACACTGAAGCTTTCTTT.

The chain couples TRBV2 to TRBJ1-3, with 7 nucleotides matching TRBD1. V was pared by 4 bases and J by 0 bases, with 3 bases of the junction left unmatched. Germline CDR1 is SNHLY and CDR2 is FYNNEI. The CDR3 consists of 15 residues. CDR3 sequence reads: CASSVDRSSGNTIYF. In nucleotides, the CDR3 is TGTGCCAGCAGTGTGGACAGGAGCTCTGGAAACACCATATATTTT.

The V and J genes are TRBV2 and TRBJ2-3; D uncertain. Germline CDR1 is SNHLY and CDR2 is FYNNEI. Trimming shortened V by 4 bases and J by 0 bases, and 11 bases separated the two germline ends. This CDR3 has 15 amino acids. CDR3 sequence: CASSGGSASTDTQYF. CDR3 bases: TGTGCCAGCAGTGGGGGATCGGCGAGCACAGATACGCAGTATTTT.